This T cell receptor (beta chain) was sequenced for a study of blood T cell repertoires in COVID-19. Points on this clone: An end of the junction does not agree with germline; a read error may underlie this.

The CDR3 runs 14 residues. Germline CDR1 and CDR2: ENHRY and SYGVKD. In the original processing: Counts of nucleated cells, estimated from reference gene primer amplification, were obtained. TCRdb keeps only in-frame clones here, not all; method: immunoSEQ multiplex PCR. That table is the source of V, J and clone size, and D and trimming were worked out from the DNA. The sample contains about 200,000 clones, 75% to 90% of which appear only once. The sequence was collected from a man aged 35 to 55 with acute or convalescent COVID-19. The sample was peripheral blood. This rearrangement joins TRBV10-3 to TRBJ1-2, with 9 bases aligning to TRBD1. CDR3 residues: CAIWTGVSNYGHTF. The CDR3 bases are TGTGCCATCTGGACAGGGGTTTCGAACTATGGCCACACCTTC.